This T cell receptor beta chain was found in a study of T cells after yellow fever vaccination. At the level of the study: SMART-Seq v4 Ultra Low Input handled preparation of low-cell-number fractions. General study results and limits: High-abundance clonotypes from the bulk population could contaminate FACS-sorted repertoires.

Regarding this clonotype: Antigen: not known.

5'RACE template switching produced TCR cDNA carrying a universal primer site and UMIs. TCRdb processed the 5' RACE reads anew with MiXCR; each CDR3 protein has one entry. In the table there are 250,000 to 350,000 distinct CDR3 sequences, 8.7% of which are singletons. Specimen: CD4+ T cells sorted from PBMCs, collected 5 days after the yellow fever booster vaccination. This receptor was obtained from a man aged 18 to 35 who received the YFV17D yellow fever vaccine.

The CDR3 nucleotides read TGCGCCAGCAGCTTGACTAGCTGGGGCTACGAGCAGTACTTC. Translated: CASSLTSWGYEQYF. The rearrangement links TRBV5-1 to TRBJ2-7; TRBD2 is a possible D gene (6 bases). The CDR3 is made up of 14 amino acids. Trimming cost V 1 base and J 3 bases, with 11 bases left between them. Germline V lookup: CDR1 SGHRS, CDR2 YFSETQ. The whole variable domain, filled in from reference TRBV5-1 and TRBJ2-7, reads KAGVTQTPRYLIKTRGQQVTLSCSPISGHRSVSWYQQTPGQGLQFLFEYFSETQRNKGNFPGRFSGRQFSNSRSEMNVSTLELGDSALYLCASSLTSWGYEQYFGPGTRLTVT.